The rows below give T cell receptor beta chains drawn from one sample of a study of blood T cell repertoires in COVID-19. Produced via immunoSEQ multiplex PCR; TCRdb's table is partial and in-frame only. The sample records hundreds of thousands of clones, around 85% being singletons. Sequenced input: PBMCs or T cells enriched from blood (not recorded which). All receptors derive from a woman in her thirties or forties who had recovered from COVID-19. Both conserved end residues are part of each CDR3. The order of the fields is clone size, D gene, J gene, V gene, CDR3 protein, CDR3 DNA. D genes are given only for firm matches. Expanded clones get a size class; other rows say once, few or many, or leave the size out.

abundance: .
d_gene: .
j_gene: TRBJ2-1
v_gene: TRBV6-1
CDR3aa: CASSEGRGDSYNEQFF
CDR3nt: TGTGCCAGCAGTGAGGGGCGGGGAGACTCCTACAATGAGCAGTTCTTC

abundance: .
d_gene: .
j_gene: TRBJ1-5
v_gene: TRBV19
CDR3aa: CASTREAGYQPQHF
CDR3nt: TGTGCCAGTACCAGGGAGGCAGGTTATCAGCCCCAGCATTTT

abundance: .
d_gene: TRBD2
j_gene: TRBJ2-3
v_gene: TRBV5-1
CDR3aa: CASSLKRTSGRASTDTQYF
CDR3nt: TGCGCCAGCAGCTTGAAGAGGACTAGCGGGAGAGCTAGCACAGATACGCAGTATTTT

abundance: .
d_gene: TRBD1
j_gene: TRBJ1-2
v_gene: TRBV18
CDR3aa: CASSAPDRVGYGYTF
CDR3nt: TGTGCCAGCTCGGCCCCCGACAGGGTTGGCTATGGCTACACCTTC

abundance: .
d_gene: TRBD1
j_gene: TRBJ2-7
v_gene: TRBV28
CDR3aa: CASSSPGQGASYEQYF
CDR3nt: TGTGCCAGCAGTTCTCCGGGACAGGGGGCATCCTACGAGCAGTACTTC

abundance: .
d_gene: TRBD1
j_gene: TRBJ1-1
v_gene: TRBV27
CDR3aa: CASNSRQGGLNTEAFF
CDR3nt: TGTGCCAGCAATTCTAGACAGGGGGGATTGAACACTGAAGCTTTCTTT

abundance: .
d_gene: .
j_gene: TRBJ2-5
v_gene: TRBV7-2
CDR3aa: CASSFNRAQETQYF
CDR3nt: TGTGCCAGCAGCTTTAACAGGGCCCAAGAGACCCAGTACTTC

abundance: .
d_gene: TRBD2
j_gene: TRBJ2-5
v_gene: TRBV7-9
CDR3aa: CASSMGLAKETQYF
CDR3nt: TGTGCCAGCAGTATGGGACTAGCGAAAGAGACCCAGTACTTC

abundance: .
d_gene: .
j_gene: TRBJ1-4
v_gene: TRBV6-5
CDR3aa: CASMGAQYEKLFF
CDR3nt: TGTGCCAGCATGGGCGCCCAGTATGAAAAACTGTTTTTT

abundance: few
d_gene: .
j_gene: TRBJ1-5
v_gene: TRBV7-9
CDR3aa: CASSLGGSAQPQHF
CDR3nt: TGTGCCAGCAGCTTAGGGGGCTCAGCTCAGCCCCAGCATTTT

abundance: once
d_gene: TRBD1
j_gene: TRBJ1-6
v_gene: TRBV7-2
CDR3aa: CASSKQGWNSPLHF
CDR3nt: TGTGCCAGCAGCAAACAGGGGTGGAATTCACCCCTCCACTTT

abundance: .
d_gene: TRBD1
j_gene: TRBJ2-1
v_gene: TRBV2
CDR3aa: CASSGQGNEQFF
CDR3nt: TGTGCCAGCAGTGGACAGGGAAATGAGCAGTTCTTC

abundance: .
d_gene: .
j_gene: TRBJ2-7
v_gene: TRBV18
CDR3aa: CASSLDGTYEQYF
CDR3nt: TGTGCCAGCTCGCTGGACGGGACCTACGAGCAGTACTTC

abundance: .
d_gene: .
j_gene: TRBJ2-7
v_gene: TRBV18
CDR3aa: CASSPKVGQEGPYEQYF
CDR3nt: TGTGCCAGCTCTCCTAAAGTAGGGCAGGAGGGGCCCTACGAGCAGTACTTC

abundance: .
d_gene: TRBD1
j_gene: TRBJ1-5
v_gene: TRBV19
CDR3aa: CASSILDRDNQPQHF
CDR3nt: TGTGCCAGTAGTATTCTGGACAGGGACAATCAGCCCCAGCATTTT

abundance: .
d_gene: TRBD2
j_gene: TRBJ2-7
v_gene: TRBV19
CDR3aa: CASSTGLAGGLVGEQYF
CDR3nt: TGTGCCAGTAGTACTGGACTAGCGGGAGGGCTGGTTGGAGAGCAGTACTTC

abundance: .
d_gene: .
j_gene: TRBJ2-3
v_gene: TRBV27
CDR3aa: CASSLTSGSTDTQYF
CDR3nt: TGTGCCAGCAGTTTAACCAGCGGGAGCACAGATACGCAGTATTTT

abundance: .
d_gene: .
j_gene: TRBJ2-5
v_gene: TRBV3-1/TRBV3-2
CDR3aa: CASSLRDTQETQYF
CDR3nt: TGTGCCAGCAGCCTCCGGGACACCCAAGAGACCCAGTACTTC

abundance: .
d_gene: .
j_gene: TRBJ1-6
v_gene: TRBV7-9
CDR3aa: CASGKQGLINSPLHF
CDR3nt: TGTGCCAGCGGAAAACAGGGTCTTATTAATTCACCCCTCCACTTT

abundance: many
d_gene: .
j_gene: TRBJ2-7
v_gene: TRBV5-6
CDR3aa: CASSLGQGKLASVTYEQYF
CDR3nt: TGTGCCAGCAGCTTGGGACAGGGGAAACTAGCGTCCGTGACCTACGAGCAGTACTTC

abundance: .
d_gene: .
j_gene: TRBJ2-1
v_gene: TRBV12-3/TRBV12-4
CDR3aa: CASTLGLGGEQFF
CDR3nt: TGTGCCAGCACCTTAGGACTGGGGGGTGAGCAGTTCTTC

abundance: .
d_gene: TRBD2
j_gene: TRBJ2-1
v_gene: TRBV7-2
CDR3aa: CASSSQRGTTSFEQFF
CDR3nt: TGTGCCAGCAGCTCTCAACGGGGGACTACGTCCTTTGAGCAGTTCTTC

abundance: .
d_gene: TRBD2
j_gene: TRBJ2-5
v_gene: TRBV5-1
CDR3aa: CASSKDAAGVGETQYF
CDR3nt: TGCGCCAGCAGCAAAGACGCCGCGGGAGTCGGTGAGACCCAGTACTTC

abundance: .
d_gene: TRBD2
j_gene: TRBJ2-1
v_gene: TRBV19
CDR3aa: CASSISGSGVGYNEQFF
CDR3nt: TGTGCCAGTAGTATATCCGGCAGCGGGGTAGGGTACAATGAGCAGTTCTTC

abundance: .
d_gene: .
j_gene: TRBJ1-2
v_gene: TRBV5-1
CDR3aa: CASSLANGPLTRGYTF
CDR3nt: TGCGCCAGCAGCTTGGCCAATGGCCCACTAACAAGAGGCTACACCTTC

abundance: once
d_gene: .
j_gene: TRBJ1-5
v_gene: TRBV7-2
CDR3aa: CASSLGGGQPQHF
CDR3nt: TGTGCCAGCAGCTTAGGGGGAGGACAGCCCCAGCATTTT

abundance: .
d_gene: .
j_gene: TRBJ2-1
v_gene: TRBV6-2/TRBV6-3
CDR3aa: CASSYDGGGTYNEQFF
CDR3nt: TGTGCCAGCAGTTACGACGGCGGAGGGACCTACAATGAGCAGTTCTTC

abundance: few
d_gene: .
j_gene: TRBJ2-1
v_gene: TRBV4-2
CDR3aa: CASSQDRNEQFF
CDR3nt: TGTGCCAGCAGCCAAGATCGCAATGAGCAGTTCTTC

abundance: .
d_gene: TRBD1
j_gene: TRBJ1-5
v_gene: TRBV3-1/TRBV3-2
CDR3aa: CASSLGQGAGQPQHF
CDR3nt: TGTGCCAGCAGCCTGGGACAGGGGGCAGGTCAGCCCCAGCATTTT

abundance: many
d_gene: .
j_gene: TRBJ2-5
v_gene: TRBV2
CDR3aa: CASSSPQETQYF
CDR3nt: TGTGCCAGCAGTTCTCCCCAAGAGACCCAGTACTTC

abundance: .
d_gene: .
j_gene: TRBJ1-5
v_gene: TRBV28
CDR3aa: CASGGNLIDPNQPQHF
CDR3nt: TGTGCCTCCGGAGGAAACCTCATTGACCCAAATCAGCCCCAGCATTTT

abundance: .
d_gene: .
j_gene: TRBJ2-1
v_gene: TRBV2
CDR3aa: CASSALSSYNEQFF
CDR3nt: TGTGCCAGCAGCGCTTTGAGCTCCTACAATGAGCAGTTCTTC

abundance: .
d_gene: TRBD1
j_gene: TRBJ1-2
v_gene: TRBV5-6
CDR3aa: CASSLLNRGIYGYTF
CDR3nt: TGTGCCAGCAGCTTGTTAAACAGGGGAATCTATGGCTACACCTTC

abundance: .
d_gene: TRBD2
j_gene: TRBJ2-5
v_gene: TRBV28
CDR3aa: CASSTVRTSGSGETQYF
CDR3nt: TGTGCCAGCAGTACCGTAAGGACTAGCGGGAGCGGAGAGACCCAGTACTTC

abundance: .
d_gene: .
j_gene: TRBJ1-1
v_gene: TRBV28
CDR3aa: CATETPGKAFF
CDR3nt: TGTGCCACTGAGACTCCCGGGAAGGCTTTCTTT

abundance: .
d_gene: TRBD2
j_gene: TRBJ2-3
v_gene: TRBV7-2
CDR3aa: CASSLGLAGGTDTQYF
CDR3nt: TGTGCCAGCAGCTTAGGACTAGCGGGAGGGACAGATACGCAGTATTTT

abundance: .
d_gene: TRBD1
j_gene: TRBJ1-4
v_gene: TRBV27
CDR3aa: CASSYLGTGVEKLFF
CDR3nt: TGTGCCAGCAGTTATCTAGGGACAGGGGTTGAAAAACTGTTTTTT

abundance: .
d_gene: TRBD1
j_gene: TRBJ2-5
v_gene: TRBV28
CDR3aa: CASSRPGTGAETQYF
CDR3nt: TGTGCCAGCAGCCGTCCCGGGACAGGGGCGGAGACCCAGTACTTC

abundance: once
d_gene: TRBD1
j_gene: TRBJ2-5
v_gene: TRBV2
CDR3aa: CASRGQGVPQETQYF
CDR3nt: TGTGCCAGCAGGGGACAGGGGGTACCTCAAGAGACCCAGTACTTC

abundance: .
d_gene: TRBD2
j_gene: TRBJ2-7
v_gene: TRBV6-5
CDR3aa: CASRALAGAYEQYF
CDR3nt: TGTGCCAGCAGGGCACTAGCGGGAGCCTACGAGCAGTACTTC

abundance: .
d_gene: .
j_gene: TRBJ2-3
v_gene: TRBV27
CDR3aa: CASSWSGTDTQYF
CDR3nt: TGTGCCAGCAGTTGGTCGGGGACAGATACGCAGTATTTT

abundance: .
d_gene: .
j_gene: TRBJ1-3
v_gene: TRBV15
CDR3aa: CATSSNRELAGNTIYF
CDR3nt: TGTGCCACCAGCAGTAACAGGGAATTGGCTGGAAACACCATATATTTT

abundance: once
d_gene: TRBD1
j_gene: TRBJ1-1
v_gene: TRBV4-3
CDR3aa: CASGTRDRGILNTEAFF
CDR3nt: TGCGCCAGCGGAACCCGGGACAGGGGTATATTAAACACTGAAGCTTTCTTT

abundance: .
d_gene: .
j_gene: TRBJ2-1
v_gene: TRBV21-1
CDR3aa: CASSKGGTGRTSYNEQFF
CDR3nt: TGTGCCAGCAGCAAAGGTGGGACAGGTCGAACCTCCTACAATGAGCAGTTCTTC

abundance: few
d_gene: TRBD1
j_gene: TRBJ1-3
v_gene: TRBV19
CDR3aa: CASSTPGDRSSGNTIYF
CDR3nt: TGTGCCAGTAGTACCCCCGGGGACAGGTCATCTGGAAACACCATATATTTT

abundance: .
d_gene: .
j_gene: TRBJ2-1
v_gene: TRBV14
CDR3aa: CASRKSPGAGTPRAYNEQFF
CDR3nt: TGTGCCAGCCGAAAATCCCCAGGAGCGGGTACACCTCGGGCCTACAATGAGCAGTTCTTC

abundance: .
d_gene: .
j_gene: TRBJ2-7
v_gene: TRBV11-2
CDR3aa: CASSLGAFSYEQYF
CDR3nt: TGTGCCAGCAGCTTAGGGGCCTTCTCCTACGAGCAGTACTTC

abundance: .
d_gene: .
j_gene: TRBJ1-2
v_gene: TRBV6-2/TRBV6-3
CDR3aa: CASTPGRGSFGYTF
CDR3nt: TGTGCCAGCACCCCTGGCCGGGGAAGCTTCGGCTACACCTTC

abundance: .
d_gene: .
j_gene: TRBJ2-6
v_gene: TRBV19
CDR3aa: CASIKGSGANVLTF
CDR3nt: TGTGCCAGTATAAAGGGGTCTGGGGCCAACGTCCTGACTTTC

abundance: .
d_gene: .
j_gene: TRBJ1-2
v_gene: TRBV14
CDR3aa: CASSRERDYGYTF
CDR3nt: TGTGCCAGCAGCCGAGAAAGAGACTATGGCTACACCTTC

abundance: once
d_gene: .
j_gene: TRBJ2-1
v_gene: TRBV3-1/TRBV3-2
CDR3aa: CASSPEREKQFF
CDR3nt: TGTGCCAGCAGCCCCGAGAGGGAGAAGCAGTTCTTC

abundance: .
d_gene: .
j_gene: TRBJ2-2
v_gene: TRBV28
CDR3aa: CASIPQALTGELFF
CDR3nt: TGTGCCAGCATACCACAGGCTCTGACCGGGGAGCTGTTTTTT

abundance: .
d_gene: TRBD1
j_gene: TRBJ2-7
v_gene: TRBV7-3
CDR3aa: CASSPKGADRVGYEQYF
CDR3nt: TGTGCCAGCAGCCCGAAGGGGGCAGACAGGGTGGGCTACGAGCAGTACTTC

abundance: .
d_gene: .
j_gene: TRBJ1-5
v_gene: TRBV5-8
CDR3aa: CASSVGRRREPQHF
CDR3nt: TGTGCCAGCAGCGTAGGCAGGAGGCGGGAGCCCCAGCATTTT

abundance: .
d_gene: .
j_gene: TRBJ1-2
v_gene: TRBV28
CDR3aa: CASRSGVWGYTF
CDR3nt: TGTGCCAGCCGTAGCGGGGTCTGGGGCTACACCTTC

abundance: .
d_gene: TRBD2
j_gene: TRBJ2-1
v_gene: TRBV4-1
CDR3aa: CASSRTSGSISYNEQFF
CDR3nt: TGCGCCAGCAGCCGGACTAGCGGGAGTATATCCTACAATGAGCAGTTCTTC

abundance: .
d_gene: TRBD1
j_gene: TRBJ1-1
v_gene: TRBV6-5
CDR3aa: CASRHRKGGVTEAFF
CDR3nt: TGTGCCAGCAGACACAGGAAAGGGGGCGTTACTGAAGCTTTCTTT

abundance: .
d_gene: TRBD1
j_gene: TRBJ2-7
v_gene: TRBV4-1
CDR3aa: CASSQVPTGGGYEQYF
CDR3nt: TGCGCCAGCAGCCAAGTCCCGACAGGGGGCGGGTACGAGCAGTACTTC

abundance: .
d_gene: TRBD1
j_gene: TRBJ2-7
v_gene: TRBV2
CDR3aa: CASRVGTGDYEQYF
CDR3nt: TGTGCCAGCAGAGTCGGGACAGGGGATTACGAGCAGTACTTC